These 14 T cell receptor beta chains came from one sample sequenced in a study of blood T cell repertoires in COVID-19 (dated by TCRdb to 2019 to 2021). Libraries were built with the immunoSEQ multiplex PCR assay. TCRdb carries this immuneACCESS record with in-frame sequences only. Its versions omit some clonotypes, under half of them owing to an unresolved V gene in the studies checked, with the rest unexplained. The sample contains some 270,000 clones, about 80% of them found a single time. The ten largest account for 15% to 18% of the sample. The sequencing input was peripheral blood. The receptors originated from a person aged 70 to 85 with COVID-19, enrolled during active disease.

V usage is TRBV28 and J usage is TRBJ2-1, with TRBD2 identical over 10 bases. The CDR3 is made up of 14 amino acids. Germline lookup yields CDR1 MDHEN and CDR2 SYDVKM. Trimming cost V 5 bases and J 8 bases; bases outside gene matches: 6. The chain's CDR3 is CASSPTGTSDEQFF. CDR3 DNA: TGTGCCAGCAGTCCTACCGGGACTAGCGATGAGCAGTTCTTC.

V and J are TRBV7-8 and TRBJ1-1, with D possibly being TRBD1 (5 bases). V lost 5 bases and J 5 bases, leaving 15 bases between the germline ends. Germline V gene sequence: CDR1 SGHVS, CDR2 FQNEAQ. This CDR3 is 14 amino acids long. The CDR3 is CASSPSGGGTEAFF. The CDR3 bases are TGTGCCAGCAGCCCTAGCGGGGGTGGGACTGAAGCTTTCTTT.

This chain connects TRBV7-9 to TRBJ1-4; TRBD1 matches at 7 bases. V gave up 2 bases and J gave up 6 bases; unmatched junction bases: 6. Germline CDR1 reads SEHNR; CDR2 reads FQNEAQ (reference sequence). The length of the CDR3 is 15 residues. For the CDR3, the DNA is TGTGCCAGCAGCTTAAGACAGGGATTACATGAAAAACTGTTTTTT. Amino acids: CASSLRQGLHEKLFF.

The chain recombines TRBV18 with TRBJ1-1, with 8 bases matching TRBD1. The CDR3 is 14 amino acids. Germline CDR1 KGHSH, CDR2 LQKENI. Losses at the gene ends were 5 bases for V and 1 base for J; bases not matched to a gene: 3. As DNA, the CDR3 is TGTGCCAGCTCAGGTACAGGGGGGAACACTGAAGCTTTCTTT. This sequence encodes CASSGTGGNTEAFF.

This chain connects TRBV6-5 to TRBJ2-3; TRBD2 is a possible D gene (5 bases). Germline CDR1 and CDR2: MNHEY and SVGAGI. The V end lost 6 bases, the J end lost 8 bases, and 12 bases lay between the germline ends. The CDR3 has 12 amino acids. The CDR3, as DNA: TGTGCCAGCAGCTTCCTCCGGGGTACGCAGTATTTT. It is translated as CASSFLRGTQYF.

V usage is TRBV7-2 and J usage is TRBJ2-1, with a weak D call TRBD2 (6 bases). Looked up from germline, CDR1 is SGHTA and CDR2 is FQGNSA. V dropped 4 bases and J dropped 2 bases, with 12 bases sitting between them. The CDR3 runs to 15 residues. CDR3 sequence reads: CASSSARGTYNEQFF. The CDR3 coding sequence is TGTGCCAGCAGCTCCGCCCGCGGGACCTACAATGAGCAGTTCTTC.

The CDR3 DNA sequence: TGTGCCAGCAGTTTGGCAGGGACTGAAGCTTTCTTT. This gives the protein CASSLAGTEAFF. The V gene is TRBV6-2 or TRBV6-3, the J gene TRBJ1-1; tentative D call: TRBD1 (5 bases). The CDR3 extends over 12 amino acids. CDR1 and CDR2 from the germline V gene are MNHEY and SVGEGT. The germline V and J ends were trimmed by 4 bases and 5 bases, with 8 bases remaining between them.

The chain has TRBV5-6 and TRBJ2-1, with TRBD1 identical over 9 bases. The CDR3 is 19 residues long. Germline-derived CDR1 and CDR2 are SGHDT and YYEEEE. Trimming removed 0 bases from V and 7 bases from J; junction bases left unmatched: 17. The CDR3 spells CASSLGPGVVQGARNEQFF. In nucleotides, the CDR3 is TGTGCCAGCAGCTTGGGGCCGGGGGTCGTACAGGGGGCCCGGAATGAGCAGTTCTTC.

This chain's CDR3 is CASSLGRGFEQYF. In DNA, the CDR3 is TGTGCCAGCAGCTTAGGACGAGGCTTCGAGCAGTACTTC. The gene calls are TRBV11-2 and TRBJ2-7, with D hard to call. The CDR3 covers 13 residues. Per germline, CDR1 SGHAT and CDR2 FQNNGV. Trimming shortened V by 1 base and J by 6 bases, and 10 bases separated the two germline ends.

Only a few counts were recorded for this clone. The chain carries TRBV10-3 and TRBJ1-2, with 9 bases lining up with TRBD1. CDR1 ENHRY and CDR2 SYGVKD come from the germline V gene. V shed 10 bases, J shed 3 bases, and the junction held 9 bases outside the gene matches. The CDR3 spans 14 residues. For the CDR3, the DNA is TGTGCCAGCAGACAGGGGGGAGCGGACTATGGCTACACCTTC. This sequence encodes CASRQGGADYGYTF.

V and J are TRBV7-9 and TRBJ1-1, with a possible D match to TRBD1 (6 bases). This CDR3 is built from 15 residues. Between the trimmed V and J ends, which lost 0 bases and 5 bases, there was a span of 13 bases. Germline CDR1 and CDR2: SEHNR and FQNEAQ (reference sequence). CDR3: CASSLALGAGTEAFF. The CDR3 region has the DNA TGTGCCAGCAGCTTAGCGTTGGGGGCAGGGACTGAAGCTTTCTTT. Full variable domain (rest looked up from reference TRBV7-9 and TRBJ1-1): DTGVSQNPRHKITKRGQNVTFRCDPISEHNRLYWYRQTLGQGPEFLTYFQNEAQLEKSRLLSDRFSAERPKGSFSTLEIQRTEQGDSAMYLCASSLALGAGTEAFFGQGTRLTVV.

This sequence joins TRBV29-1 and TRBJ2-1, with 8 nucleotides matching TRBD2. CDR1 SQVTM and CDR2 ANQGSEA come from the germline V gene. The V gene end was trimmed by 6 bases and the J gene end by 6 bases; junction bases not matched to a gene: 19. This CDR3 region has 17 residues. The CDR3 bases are TGCAGCGTCTCAATGCTGCGCGGGGGGAATGTAGGCAATGAGCAGTTCTTC. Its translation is CSVSMLRGGNVGNEQFF.

The CDR3 nucleotides read TGCGCCAGCAGCTTGGTTGGGACTGCAACTAATGAAAAACTGTTTTTT. This codes for CASSLVGTATNEKLFF. The rearrangement links TRBV5-1 to TRBJ1-4; TRBD1 is a possible D gene (5 bases). The CDR3 is made up of 16 amino acids. V was pared by 0 bases and J by 0 bases, with 9 bases between. Germline V lookup: CDR1 SGHRS, CDR2 YFSETQ.

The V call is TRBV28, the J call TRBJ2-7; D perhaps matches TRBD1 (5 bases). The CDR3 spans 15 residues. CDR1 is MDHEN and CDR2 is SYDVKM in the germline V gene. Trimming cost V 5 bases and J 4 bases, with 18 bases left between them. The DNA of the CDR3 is TGTGCCAGCAGTCCCCAGGGCAGGACGGGTTACGAGCAGTACTTC. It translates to CASSPQGRTGYEQYF.